What follows are 14 T cell receptor beta chains derived from one specimen sequenced in a study of cytomegalovirus exposure and HLA in healthy donors. The PCR contained 60 Vbeta and 13 Jbeta primers. Repertoires were generated with immunoSEQ multiplex PCR, while TCRdb's copy carries only in-frame clones and drops some. The data contain about 180,000 clones, 77% of them singletons. Specimen: PBMCs. Every receptor here comes from a young man in good health and CMV-seronegative.

This clone has just a few counts. The rearrangement links TRBV6-1 to TRBJ2-4; D perhaps matches TRBD2 (6 bases). V was clipped by 6 bases and J by 6 bases, with 15 bases between them. CDR3 length equals 14 residues. Germline CDR1 and CDR2: MNHNS and SASEGT. CDR3 DNA: TGTGCCAGCAGCGCAGGAGGGTTCGGAAACATTCAGTACTTC. Translated: CASSAGGFGNIQYF.

In nucleotides, the CDR3 is TGTGCCAGCTCACCTGGGGGGTACGAGCAGTACTTC. This translates into CASSPGGYEQYF. The chain has TRBV18 and TRBJ2-7, with TRBD2 as a possible D gene (6 bases). V was clipped by 3 bases and J by 4 bases, with 7 bases between them. Germline CDR1 and CDR2: KGHSH and LQKENI. The length of the CDR3 is 12 residues.

The table lists this clone with a few counts. V and J are TRBV10-3 and TRBJ1-1, with 8 bases fitting TRBD1. With 10 bases clipped from V and 1 base from J, the junction kept 8 bases outside the gene matches. CDR1 and CDR2 from the germline V gene are ENHRY and SYGVKD. This CDR3 region has 14 residues. The CDR3 DNA reads TGTGCCACTGGGGCAGGGGGCAGGAACACTGAAGCTTTCTTT. Translated: CATGAGGRNTEAFF.

This clone came up a few times. This chain uses TRBV29-1 with TRBJ1-1; 12 bases are a match to TRBD1. This CDR3 region has 15 residues. The germline CDR1 and CDR2 sequences are SQVTM and ANQGSEA. Trimming removed 4 bases from V and 5 bases from J; junction bases left unmatched: 8. The CDR3 bases are TGCAGCGTTGGCCGGGACAGGGGGCCGGGGACTGAAGCTTTCTTT. Residues: CSVGRDRGPGTEAFF.

The V gene is TRBV5-4, the J gene TRBJ1-1, with TRBD1 as a possible D gene (5 bases). The V gene's germline CDR1 is SGHNT and CDR2 YYREEE (reference sequence). V lost 2 bases and J 7 bases, leaving 15 bases between the germline ends. The CDR3 spans 14 residues. CDR3 sequence reads: CASSLTTARDEAFF. CDR3 sequence (DNA): TGTGCCAGCAGCTTAACGACAGCAAGGGATGAAGCTTTCTTT.

The chain couples TRBV5-6 to TRBJ2-5; the match to TRBD2 covers 9 bases. Germline CDR1 and CDR2: SGHDT and YYEEEE. The CDR3 is 16 residues long. V was clipped by 0 bases and J by 5 bases; unmatched bases: 8. The CDR3 nucleotides are TGTGCCAGCAGCTTGGCTCTGGCGGGAGGGGCGGAGACCCAGTACTTC. Its protein product is CASSLALAGGAETQYF.

The V call is TRBV10-3, the J call TRBJ1-1; the D is unclear. With 8 bases removed from V and 2 bases from J, the gap between germline ends came to 12 bases. Germline lookup yields CDR1 ENHRY and CDR2 SYGVKD. There are 13 residues in the CDR3. The CDR3 here is CAIRNGVNTEAFF. Written as DNA, the CDR3 is TGTGCCATCCGTAATGGAGTTAACACTGAAGCTTTCTTT.

The rearrangement joins TRBV4-3 to TRBJ1-2; a weak D match, TRBD1 (5 bases). Germline V gene data show CDR1 as LGHNA and CDR2 as YSLEER. The CDR3 contains 15 residues. Trimming shortened V by 0 bases and J by 7 bases, and 15 bases separated the two germline ends. The CDR3 DNA reads as TGCGCCAGCAGCCAAGATTGGGCAGGGCCGGGTGGCTACACCTTC. Its translation is CASSQDWAGPGGYTF.

The CDR3 sequence: CASSYDRGPGELFF. CDR3 nucleotide sequence: TGTGCCAGCAGTTACGACAGGGGGCCCGGGGAGCTGTTTTTT. The rearrangement joins TRBV6-5 to TRBJ2-2; 10 nucleotides line up with TRBD1. From germline, CDR1 is MNHEY and CDR2 SVGAGI. The CDR3 is 14 residues long. The trim removed 2 bases at V and 6 bases at J, leaving 0 bases unmatched.

The chain joins TRBV15 to TRBJ1-4; tentatively, D is TRBD1 (5 bases). This CDR3 has 15 amino acids. Germline-derived CDR1 and CDR2 are LNHNV and YYDKDF (reference sequence). V was clipped by 0 bases and J by 7 bases, with 12 bases between them. The CDR3 DNA follows: TGTGCCACCAGCAGAGATGGTCAGGGAGGTGAAAAACTGTTTTTT. Amino acid sequence: CATSRDGQGGEKLFF. The whole variable domain, filled in from reference TRBV15 and TRBJ1-4, reads DAMVIQNPRYQVTQFGKPVTLSCSQTLNHNVMYWYQQKSSQAPKLLFHYYDKDFNNEADTPDNFQSRRPNTSFCFLDIRSPGLGDTAMYLCATSRDGQGGEKLFFGSGTQLSVL.

For the CDR3, the DNA is TGTGCCAGCAGAGGGGCGACAGGGATGAACACCGGGGAGCTGTTTTTT. This translates into CASRGATGMNTGELFF. V is TRBV18 and J is TRBJ2-2; 7 bases match TRBD1. The CDR3 runs to 16 residues. Germline V gene data show CDR1 as KGHSH and CDR2 as LQKENI. The V gene end was trimmed by 8 bases and the J gene end by 1 base; junction bases not matched to a gene: 10.

The sample holds one count of this clone. The V and J genes are TRBV30 and TRBJ2-3; 13 bases agree with TRBD2. With V trimmed by 1 base and J by 4 bases, 5 bases remained unmatched. The germline gives CDR1 GTSNPN, CDR2 SVGIG (reference sequence). This CDR3 has 16 residues. The CDR3 DNA follows: TGTGCCTGGAGTGGAGAACTAGCGGGAGGGTCAGATACGCAGTATTTT. Its translation is CAWSGELAGGSDTQYF.

In this sample, this clone turned up a few times. The chain carries TRBV9 and TRBJ1-6; D is possibly TRBD1 (5 bases). This CDR3 has 15 amino acids. The V gene's germline CDR1 is SGDLS and CDR2 YYNGEE. V was pared by 1 base and J by 8 bases, with 13 bases between. Here the CDR3 DNA reads TGTGCCAGCAGCGTAAAGGGCGGGGGTGATTCACCCCTCCACTTT. It codes for CASSVKGGGDSPLHF.

This clone was counted once. The chain employs TRBV19 and TRBJ2-7, with a tentative D call TRBD1 (6 bases). The V end was cut by 5 bases, the J end by 3 bases, with 11 bases between. The CDR3 covers 13 residues. Germline CDR1 is LNHDA and CDR2 is SQIVND (reference sequence). Here the CDR3 DNA reads TGTGCCAGTAGTCAGGCCAGGGGCTACGAGCAGTACTTC. Its translation is CASSQARGYEQYF.